The 23 T cell receptor beta chains below all came from one sample that was sequenced in a study of CD8+ T cells in alopecia areata. Reverse transcribed after extraction, RNA yielded cDNA as the sequencing template. Generated by immunoSEQ multiplex PCR, the TCRdb table keeps only in-frame clones and is missing some. The sample carries roughly 97,000 clones, around 45% recorded once. The sample comprised CD4+ T cells sorted from blood. The receptor source for this set is a human donor with alopecia areata.

This rearrangement joins TRBV29-1 to TRBJ1-1, with 8 nucleotides matching TRBD1. CDR3 length equals 14 residues. Germline CDR1 and CDR2: SQVTM and ANQGSEA. J gave up 2 bases and V 4 bases, and 6 bases lay outside the gene matches. The CDR3: CSVAIGQGNTEAFF. As DNA, the CDR3 is TGCAGCGTTGCGATAGGACAGGGCAACACTGAAGCTTTCTTT.

This clone was seen only a few times. DNA for the CDR3: TGCGCCAGCAGTACAGGGGATTGCACCGGGGAGCTGTTTTTT. This gives the protein CASSTGDCTGELFF. This chain links TRBV23-1 with TRBJ2-2, with TRBD1 matching over 7 bases. TRBV23-1 is given ORF status, its function remaining uncertain. Trimming cost V 5 bases and J 4 bases; bases outside gene matches: 4. The CDR3 is made up of 14 amino acids.

V is TRBV5-1 and J is TRBJ2-5, with 8 nucleotides matching TRBD2. The CDR3 is made up of 16 amino acids. With 2 bases clipped from V and 5 bases from J, the junction kept 11 bases outside the gene matches. The germline V gene encodes CDR1 SGHRS and CDR2 YFSETQ. The CDR3 reads CASSFTSGPRGETQYF. In DNA form, the CDR3 reads TGCGCCAGCAGCTTTACTAGCGGACCGAGGGGGGAGACCCAGTACTTC.

The J gene is TRBJ1-5, the V gene TRBV6-5, with D possibly TRBD1 on 6 matching bases. Trimming removed 2 bases at V and 0 bases at J, with 11 bases between. This CDR3 has 16 residues. Germline CDR1 and CDR2: MNHEY and SVGAGI. The CDR3 loop is CASSYGGGNSNQPQHF. In DNA, the CDR3 is TGTGCCAGCAGTTACGGGGGCGGGAATAGCAATCAGCCCCAGCATTTT.

This rearrangement joins TRBV29-1 to TRBJ1-1, with D perhaps matching TRBD1 (5 bases). The CDR3 length is 13 residues. Trimming cost V 8 bases and J 0 bases, with 13 bases left between them. Germline CDR1 and CDR2: SQVTM and ANQGSEA. Here the CDR3 DNA reads TGCAGCTCTGGGGGGGTAATGAACACTGAAGCTTTCTTT. This codes for CSSGGVMNTEAFF.

This clone was counted a few times. J is TRBJ2-1 and V is TRBV10-3; a weak D match, TRBD2 (6 bases). V was pared by 0 bases and J by 7 bases, with 13 bases between. This CDR3 comprises 15 residues. Germline V gives CDR1 ENHRY, CDR2 SYGVKD. The CDR3 reads CAISESQGGKNEQFF. CDR3 bases: TGTGCCATCAGTGAGTCTCAGGGAGGAAAAAATGAGCAGTTCTTC.

This clone was picked up a small number of times. The V gene is TRBV29-1, the J gene TRBJ2-1, with 12 bases that match TRBD2. The CDR3 spans 17 residues. Unmatched junction bases numbered 11, after V lost 6 bases and J lost 2 bases. Germline values: CDR1 SQVTM, CDR2 ANQGSEA. The CDR3 sequence is CSVQTSGRRGAYNEQFF. The CDR3 coding sequence is TGCAGCGTACAGACTAGCGGGAGACGTGGGGCCTACAATGAGCAGTTCTTC.

This chain connects TRBV15 to TRBJ2-7, with TRBD2 matching over 13 bases. With V trimmed by 2 bases and J by 2 bases, 6 bases remained unmatched. This CDR3 spans 17 amino acids. CDR1 is LNHNV, CDR2 YYDKDF, per germline (reference sequence). CDR3 region: CATSRTIGTSGAYEQYF. The DNA for the CDR3 is TGTGCCACCAGCAGAACAATTGGGACTAGCGGGGCCTACGAGCAGTACTTC. The entire variable domain, with the rest obtained from reference TRBV15 and TRBJ2-7, is as follows: DAMVIQNPRYQVTQFGKPVTLSCSQTLNHNVMYWYQQKSSQAPKLLFHYYDKDFNNEADTPDNFQSRRPNTSFCFLDIRSPGLGDTAMYLCATSRTIGTSGAYEQYFGPGTRLTVT.

This clone turned up a few times. The chain couples TRBV29-1 to TRBJ2-2; D call uncertain. In germline, CDR1 is SQVTM, CDR2 ANQGSEA. The CDR3 has 13 amino acids. V gave up 3 bases and J gave up 1 base, with 6 bases separating them. The CDR3 DNA sequence: TGCAGCGTTGAGACGGAGAACACCGGGGAGCTGTTTTTT. Protein product: CSVETENTGELFF.

This chain joins TRBV29-1 and TRBJ2-5; the D gene is possibly TRBD2 (5 bases). This CDR3 is built from 14 residues. CDR1 and CDR2 from the germline V gene are SQVTM and ANQGSEA. V was cut by 1 base and J by 5 bases, with 14 bases left in between. The CDR3 DNA follows: TGCAGCGTTGAAGGAGGAGGCGCCCCTGAGACCCAGTACTTC. Its translation: CSVEGGGAPETQYF.

This clone was picked up a small number of times. The V call is TRBV20-1, the J call TRBJ2-5; D gene ambiguous. This CDR3 region has 11 residues. Germline V gene data show CDR1 as DFQATT and CDR2 as SNEGSKA (reference sequence). The CDR3 bases are TGCAGCGGAGAGTACCAAGAGACCCAGTACTTC. As protein: CSGEYQETQYF.

The V and J genes are TRBV9 and TRBJ1-4; D not certain. The CDR3 sequence is 15 residues long. CDR1 and CDR2 (germline): SGDLS, YYNGEE. Trimming cost V 4 bases and J 5 bases, with 15 bases left between them. CDR3 region: CASSRTPIPNEKLFF. The CDR3, as DNA: TGTGCCAGCAGCCGCACCCCAATCCCCAATGAAAAACTGTTTTTT.

The chain combines TRBV4-2 with TRBJ2-4, with TRBD2 matching over 7 bases. Trimming cost V 4 bases and J 8 bases; bases outside gene matches: 20. The germline gives CDR1 LGHNA, CDR2 YNFKEQ. The CDR3 has 18 amino acids. The CDR3, as DNA: TGTGCCAGCAGCCTGACTCCTCCGGGGGGTGAGAGGGATGACATTCAGTACTTC. Its protein product is CASSLTPPGGERDDIQYF.

V gene TRBV2 combines with J gene TRBJ1-2, with D perhaps matching TRBD1 (5 bases). Germline V gives CDR1 SNHLY, CDR2 FYNNEI. Between the trimmed V and J ends, which lost 5 bases and 3 bases, there was a span of 13 bases. This CDR3 spans 14 amino acids. The CDR3 loop is CASSSTVTHYGYTF. For the CDR3, the DNA is TGTGCCAGCAGTTCGACAGTTACCCACTATGGCTACACCTTC.

This clone came up a few times. This sequence joins TRBV28 and TRBJ1-1; D is perhaps TRBD1 (5 bases). The CDR3 runs 17 residues. V lost 6 bases to trimming and J lost 2 bases, with 22 bases between them. Germline CDR1 MDHEN, CDR2 SYDVKM. The CDR3 DNA is TGTGCCAGCAGCCCCCCGGGACGGACCTTAATTAACACTGAAGCTTTCTTT. It encodes CASSPPGRTLINTEAFF.

V is TRBV6-5 and J is TRBJ2-3; no firm D call. Trimming pared 7 bases from V and 6 bases from J, leaving 14 bases between. This CDR3 region has 13 residues. CDR1 and CDR2 from the germline V gene are MNHEY and SVGAGI. Here the CDR3 reads CASNGPPPDTQYF. CDR3 DNA: TGTGCCAGCAACGGGCCTCCCCCCGATACGCAGTATTTT.

This clone was counted a few times. The chain is built from TRBV20-1 and TRBJ1-2; no clear D gene. The V gene's germline CDR1 is DFQATT and CDR2 SNEGSKA (reference sequence). The CDR3 has 10 amino acids. Trimming cost V 5 bases and J 4 bases, with 5 bases left between them. CDR3 sequence: CSAGSYGYTF. CDR3 coding DNA: TGCAGTGCTGGGTCCTATGGCTACACCTTC.

In its sample, this clone was seen a few times. The chain employs TRBV7-9 and TRBJ2-5; 8 bases match TRBD1. Germline trimming cut 10 bases from V and 4 bases from J; bases unmatched to any gene: 2. The CDR3 has 11 amino acids. Germline lookup yields CDR1 SEHNR and CDR2 FQNEAQ (reference sequence). CDR3 amino acids: CAIDRGETQYF. As DNA, the CDR3 is TGTGCCATAGACAGGGGAGAGACCCAGTACTTC.

The V call is TRBV6-5, the J call TRBJ1-5; tentative D call: TRBD1 (6 bases). The CDR3 has 15 amino acids. V gave up 0 bases and J gave up 6 bases, with 12 bases separating them. Per germline, CDR1 MNHEY and CDR2 SVGAGI. The CDR3 reads CASSYSGGLGQPQHF. The CDR3 DNA reads as TGTGCCAGCAGTTACTCGGGGGGCTTGGGTCAGCCCCAGCATTTT.

This chain joins TRBV9 and TRBJ2-3; weak D call: TRBD2 (5 bases). This CDR3 comprises 16 residues. The V end was cut by 0 bases, the J end by 0 bases, with 11 bases between. The germline gives CDR1 SGDLS, CDR2 YYNGEE. This CDR3 is CASSVGTWESTDTQYF. The CDR3 nucleotides read TGTGCCAGCAGCGTAGGTACGTGGGAGAGCACAGATACGCAGTATTTT.

The CDR3 loop is CASSIASSGANVLTF. The DNA for the CDR3 is TGTGCCAGTAGTATAGCCAGCTCTGGGGCCAACGTCCTGACTTTC. This chain joins TRBV19 and TRBJ2-6; D is ambiguous. V gave up 1 base and J gave up 0 bases, with 4 bases separating them. Germline V lookup: CDR1 LNHDA, CDR2 SQIVND (reference sequence). The CDR3 is made up of 15 amino acids.

This clone came up once. The chain employs TRBV30 and TRBJ2-2; no definite D call. This CDR3 comprises 11 residues. The V gene lost 5 bases and the J gene lost 8 bases, with 9 bases spanning the gap. In germline, CDR1 is GTSNPN, CDR2 SVGIG (reference sequence). In nucleotides, the CDR3 is TGTGCCTGGGACGGGCATGGGGAGCTGTTTTTT. Translation: CAWDGHGELFF. The complete variable domain, with remaining parts taken from reference TRBV30 and TRBJ2-2, reads SQTIHQWPATLVQPVGSPLSLECTVEGTSNPNLYWYRQAAGRGLQLLFYSVGIGQISSEVPQNLSASRPQDRQFILSSKKLLLSDSGFYLCAWDGHGELFFGEGSRLTVL.

V gene TRBV27 combines with J gene TRBJ2-3; 7 bases agree with TRBD1. CDR3 length: 13 residues. V was pared by 7 bases and J by 2 bases, with 3 bases of the junction left unmatched. Germline V gene data show CDR1 as MNHEY and CDR2 as SMNVEV (reference sequence). CDR3 in DNA: TGTGCCAGCAACAGGGGAAACACAGATACGCAGTATTTT. Its protein is CASNRGNTDTQYF.